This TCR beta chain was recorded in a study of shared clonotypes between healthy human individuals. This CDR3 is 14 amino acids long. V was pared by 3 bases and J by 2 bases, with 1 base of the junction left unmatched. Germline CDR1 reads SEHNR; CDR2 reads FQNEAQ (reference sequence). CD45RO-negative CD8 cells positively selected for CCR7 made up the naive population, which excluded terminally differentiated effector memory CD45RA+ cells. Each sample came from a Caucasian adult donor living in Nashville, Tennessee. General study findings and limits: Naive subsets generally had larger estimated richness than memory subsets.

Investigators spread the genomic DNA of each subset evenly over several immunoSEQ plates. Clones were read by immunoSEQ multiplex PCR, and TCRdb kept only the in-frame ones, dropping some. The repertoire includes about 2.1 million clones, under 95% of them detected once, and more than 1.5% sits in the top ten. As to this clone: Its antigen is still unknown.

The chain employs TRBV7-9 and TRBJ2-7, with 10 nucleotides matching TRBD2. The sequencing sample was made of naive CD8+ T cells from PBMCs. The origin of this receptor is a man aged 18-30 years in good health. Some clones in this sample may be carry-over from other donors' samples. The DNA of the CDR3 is TGTGCCAGCAGCTTCGGACTAGCGGCCTACGAGCAGTACTTC. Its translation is CASSFGLAAYEQYF.